Listed below are T cell receptor beta chains from one sample, sequenced in a study of T cells expressing NK-cell markers. No DNA is given; TCRdb re-called the 5' RACE reads and lists each CDR3 protein once. The ten top clones account for around 20%, within a sample of about 170,000 distinct CDR3 sequences. Material for sequencing was blood T cells: a sorted CD56 or NKG2C T cell subset, CD4+ or CD8+ T cells, or bulk PBMC T cells (not recorded which). Receptors were obtained from a man between 18 and 69 years old in good health. Each CDR3 is given with its conserved first and last residue.

v_call	j_call	cdr3_aa
TRBV10-3	TRBJ2-4	CASSGGGVINIQYF
TRBV25-1	TRBJ2-1	CASSDLAGGDNEQFF
TRBV7-9	TRBJ1-4	CASSFGGDSLFF
TRBV6-1	TRBJ2-5	CASSEGDTWGETQYF
TRBV20-1	TRBJ2-1	CSARPGTSGGAGNEQFF
TRBV14	TRBJ2-2	CASTKAPGQGGTGELFF
TRBV12-3/TRBV12-4	TRBJ1-1	CASSLSMNTEAFF
TRBV11-2	TRBJ1-6	CASSPDGSPLHF
TRBV24-1	TRBJ2-2	CATQGIRTGELFF
TRBV19	TRBJ1-1	CASRSPRLDTEAFF
TRBV7-9	TRBJ2-7	CASIQPGQPYGEQYF
TRBV7-8	TRBJ2-4	CASSPGTAKNIQYF
TRBV15	TRBJ2-1	CATSHRLGGLDEQFF
TRBV29-1	TRBJ1-2	CSVGPGQGHYGYTF
TRBV13	TRBJ2-3	CASSLEQPTDTQYF
TRBV7-9	TRBJ1-1	CASSLHGTYNTEAFF
TRBV7-9	TRBJ1-3	CASGLQGSGNTIYF
TRBV5-5	TRBJ2-3	CASSPSLAGALTDTQYF
TRBV11-2	TRBJ2-1	CASSLQGSLVRGNEQFF
TRBV6-1	TRBJ2-2	CASSGRRLAGGWTGELFF
TRBV2	TRBJ2-5	CASSGWGGRPETQYF
TRBV2	TRBJ2-5	CASSEFTGGPETQYF
TRBV20-1	TRBJ2-1	CSAAQRTLSYNEQFF
TRBV20-1	TRBJ2-5	CSANTPSGQETQYF
TRBV7-9	TRBJ2-1	CASSLEEQQFF
TRBV12-3/TRBV12-4	TRBJ2-1	CASSFGDRGWYEQFF
TRBV6-1	TRBJ2-1	CASSEGGGFTYNEQFF
TRBV28	TRBJ2-5	CASSSAGGRETQYF
TRBV27	TRBJ1-1	CASSHRQGMEAFF
TRBV20-1	TRBJ2-4	CSAPWGQTTLQYF
TRBV5-5	TRBJ2-3	CASSLTSGGLNTDTQYF
TRBV7-6	TRBJ2-2	CATHRIQNTGELFF
TRBV15	TRBJ1-2	CATSGDGGVGYTF
TRBV29-1	TRBJ2-7	CSARDTRYEQYF
TRBV20-1	TRBJ1-2	CSARYRTPNYGYTF
TRBV7-8	TRBJ2-7	CASSIRSQASYEQYF
TRBV5-1	TRBJ1-6	CASSLGAQSSYNSPLHF
TRBV7-9	TRBJ1-1	CASSSKGFEGTEAFF
TRBV7-9	TRBJ1-2	CASSLEANYGYTF
TRBV6-1	TRBJ2-7	CASSVTSGVYEQYF
TRBV23-1	TRBJ2-7	CASSPSRGQKRYEQYF
TRBV20-1	TRBJ2-1	CSARDRWGTVQGMINEQFF
TRBV28	TRBJ2-5	CATRQEDHFAETQYF
TRBV24-1	TRBJ2-1	CATSRGFNEQFF
TRBV29-1	TRBJ2-3	CSVDRGSLRGGDTQYF
TRBV20-1	TRBJ2-7	CSASQGGGWYEQYF
TRBV5-6	TRBJ2-3	CASSGPSAPDTQYF
TRBV9	TRBJ1-6	CASSQLGGGSGSPLHF
TRBV7-8	TRBJ1-1	CASSTGQLDTEAFF
TRBV28	TRBJ2-7	CASSRLSHSSYEQYF
TRBV4-2	TRBJ2-3	CASSRGLATLSSTDTQYF
TRBV20-1	TRBJ2-3	CSARDRSGKAGGPTDTQYF
TRBV20-1	TRBJ1-4	CSARDTTGGSKLFF
TRBV6-5	TRBJ2-5	CASSYSIGGGLGTQYF
TRBV6-1	TRBJ2-5	CASSEYSLAGGETQYF
TRBV12-3/TRBV12-4	TRBJ2-7	CASSSIATGSSYEQYF
TRBV12-3/TRBV12-4	TRBJ1-6	CASSFQGFSYNSPLHF
TRBV10-3	TRBJ1-2	CAISDNLDWNNYGYTF
TRBV7-9	TRBJ1-1	CASSLIQGATTEAFF
TRBV12-5	TRBJ2-1	CASGPSGHYNEQFF